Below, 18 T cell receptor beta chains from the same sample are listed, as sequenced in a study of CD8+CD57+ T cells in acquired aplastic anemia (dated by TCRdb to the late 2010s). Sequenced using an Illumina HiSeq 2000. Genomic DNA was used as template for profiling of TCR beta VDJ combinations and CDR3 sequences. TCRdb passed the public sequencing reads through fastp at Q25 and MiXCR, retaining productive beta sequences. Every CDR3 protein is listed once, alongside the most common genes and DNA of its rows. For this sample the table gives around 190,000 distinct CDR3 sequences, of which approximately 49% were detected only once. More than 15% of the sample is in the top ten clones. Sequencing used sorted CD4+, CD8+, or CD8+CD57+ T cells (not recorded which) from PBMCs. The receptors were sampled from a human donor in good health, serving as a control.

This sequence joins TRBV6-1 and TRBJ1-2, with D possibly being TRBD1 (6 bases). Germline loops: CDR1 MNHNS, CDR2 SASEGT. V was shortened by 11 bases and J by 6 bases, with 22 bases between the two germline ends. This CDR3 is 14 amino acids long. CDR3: CAGEDVVRGDGYTF. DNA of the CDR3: TGTGCCGGCGAGGACGTTGTCAGGGGTGATGGCTACACCTTC.

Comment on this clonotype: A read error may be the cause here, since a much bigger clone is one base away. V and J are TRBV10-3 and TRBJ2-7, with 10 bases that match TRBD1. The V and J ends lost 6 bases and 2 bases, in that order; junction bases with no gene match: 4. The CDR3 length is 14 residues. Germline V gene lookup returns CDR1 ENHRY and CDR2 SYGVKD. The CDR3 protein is CAIRGTGVPYEQYF. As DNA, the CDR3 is TGTGCCATCAGGGGGACAGGGGTCCCCTACGAGCAGTACTTC.

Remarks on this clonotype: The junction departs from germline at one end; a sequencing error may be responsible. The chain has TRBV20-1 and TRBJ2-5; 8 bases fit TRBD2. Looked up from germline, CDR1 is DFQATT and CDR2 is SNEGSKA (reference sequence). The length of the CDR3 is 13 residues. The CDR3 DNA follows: TGCAGTGCGAGAGGGACTAGTGAGGAGACCCAGTACTTC. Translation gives CSARGTSEETQYF.

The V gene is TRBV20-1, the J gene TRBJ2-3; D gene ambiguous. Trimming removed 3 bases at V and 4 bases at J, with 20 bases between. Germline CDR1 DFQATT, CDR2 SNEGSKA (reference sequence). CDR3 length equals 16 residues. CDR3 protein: CSARERWARLPDTQYF. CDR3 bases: TGCAGTGCTAGGGAGCGTTGGGCTCGTTTACCAGATACGCAGTATTTT.

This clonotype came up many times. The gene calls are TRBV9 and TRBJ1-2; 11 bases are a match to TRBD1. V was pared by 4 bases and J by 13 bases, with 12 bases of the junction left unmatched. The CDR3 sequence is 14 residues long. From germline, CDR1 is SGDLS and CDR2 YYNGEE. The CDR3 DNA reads TGTGCCAGCAGCCCGGACAGGGGGCGCCTTAAATCCACCTTC. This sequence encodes CASSPDRGRLKSTF.

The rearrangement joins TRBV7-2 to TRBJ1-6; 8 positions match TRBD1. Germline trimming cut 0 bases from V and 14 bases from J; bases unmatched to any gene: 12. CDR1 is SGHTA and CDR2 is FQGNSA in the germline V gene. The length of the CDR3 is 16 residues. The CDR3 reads CASSLATGAGGESLHF. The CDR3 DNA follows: TGTGCCAGCAGCTTAGCGACAGGGGCAGGCGGCGAGTCCCTCCACTTT.

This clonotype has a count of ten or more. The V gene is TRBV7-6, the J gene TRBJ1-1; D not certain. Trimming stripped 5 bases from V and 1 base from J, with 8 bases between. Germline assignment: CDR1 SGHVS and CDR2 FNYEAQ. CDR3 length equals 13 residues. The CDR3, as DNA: TGTGCCAGCAGCGAAGGCCGGAACACTGAAGCTTTCTTT. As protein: CASSEGRNTEAFF.

CDR3 DNA: TGTGCCAGCAGCTCCCCCTCTGCTAGCGTGGGTCTCCAAGAGACCCAGTACTTC. Translated, it gives CASSSPSASVGLQETQYF. This chain links TRBV5-6 with TRBJ2-5, with D possibly being TRBD2 (6 bases). Trimming cost V 3 bases and J 1 base, with 22 bases left between them. CDR1 is SGHDT and CDR2 is YYEEEE in the germline V gene. The CDR3 spans 18 residues.

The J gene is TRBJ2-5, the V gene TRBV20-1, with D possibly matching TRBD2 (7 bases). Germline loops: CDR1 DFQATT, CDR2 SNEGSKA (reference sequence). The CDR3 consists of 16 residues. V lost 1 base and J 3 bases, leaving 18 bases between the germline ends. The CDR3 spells CSARVSRGGREETQYF. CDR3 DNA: TGCAGTGCTAGAGTCAGTAGGGGGGGGCGAGAAGAGACCCAGTACTTC.

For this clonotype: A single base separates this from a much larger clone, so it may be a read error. The CDR3 region is CASRESPTSGYTF. In DNA, the CDR3 is TGTGCCAGCAGAGAGTCCCCCACGTCTGGCTACACCTTC. The chain joins TRBV10-3 to TRBJ1-2; D unclear. V lost 10 bases to trimming and J lost 7 bases, with 19 bases between them. Germline V gene lookup returns CDR1 ENHRY and CDR2 SYGVKD. The CDR3 covers 13 residues.

CDR3 loop: CASSPPRHVDQPQHF. The CDR3 DNA is TGTGCCAGCAGCCCGCCCCGGCACGTTGATCAGCCCCAGCATTTT. V and J are TRBV7-2 and TRBJ1-5; no definite D call. This CDR3 spans 15 amino acids. The ends were cut back, 5 bases at V and 5 bases at J, with 16 bases in the middle. Germline assignment: CDR1 SGHTA and CDR2 FQGNSA.

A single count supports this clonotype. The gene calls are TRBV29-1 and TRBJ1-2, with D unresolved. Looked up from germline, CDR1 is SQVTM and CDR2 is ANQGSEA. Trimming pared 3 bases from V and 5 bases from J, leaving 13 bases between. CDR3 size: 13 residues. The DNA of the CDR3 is TGCAGCGTTGAGGGCCGTACTTCTTATGGCTACACCTTC. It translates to CSVEGRTSYGYTF.

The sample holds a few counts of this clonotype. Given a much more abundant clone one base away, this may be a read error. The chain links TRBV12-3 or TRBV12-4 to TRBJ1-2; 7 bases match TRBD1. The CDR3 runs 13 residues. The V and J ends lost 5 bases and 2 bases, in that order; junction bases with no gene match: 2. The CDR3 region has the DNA TGTGCCAGCAGTAAGACAGGGAACTATGGCTACACCTTC. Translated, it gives CASSKTGNYGYTF.

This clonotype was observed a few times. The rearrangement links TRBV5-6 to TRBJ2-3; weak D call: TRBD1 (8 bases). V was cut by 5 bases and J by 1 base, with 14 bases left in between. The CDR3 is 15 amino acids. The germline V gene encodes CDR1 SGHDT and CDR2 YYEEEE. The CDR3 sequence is CASSLQGGRTDTQYF. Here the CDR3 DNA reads TGTGCCAGCAGTTTACAGGGGGGGCGCACAGATACGCAGTATTTT.

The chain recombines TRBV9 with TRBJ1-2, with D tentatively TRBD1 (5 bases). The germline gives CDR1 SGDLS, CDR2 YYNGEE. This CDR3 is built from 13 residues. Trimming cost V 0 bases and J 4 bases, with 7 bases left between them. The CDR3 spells CASSVGQTYGYTF. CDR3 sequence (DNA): TGTGCCAGCAGCGTAGGACAGACCTATGGCTACACCTTC.

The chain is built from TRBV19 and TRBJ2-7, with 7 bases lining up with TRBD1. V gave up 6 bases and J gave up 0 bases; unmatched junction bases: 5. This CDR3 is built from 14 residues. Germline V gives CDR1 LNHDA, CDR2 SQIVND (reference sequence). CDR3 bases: TGTGCCAGTAGGCAAAGGGACAGCTCCTACGAGCAGTACTTC. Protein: CASRQRDSSYEQYF.

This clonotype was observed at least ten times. The chain's CDR3 is CSARDPGTGDSPLHF. CDR3 nucleotide sequence: TGCAGTGCTAGAGACCCGGGAACCGGGGATTCACCCCTCCACTTT. The rearrangement links TRBV20-1 to TRBJ1-6, with D hard to call. From germline, CDR1 is DFQATT and CDR2 SNEGSKA (reference sequence). Deletions cut 0 bases from V and 8 bases from J, with 14 bases between. CDR3 length: 15 residues.

CDR3 bases: TGTGCCAGCAGCCGAAGTGAGGGTGGGGGTGCACGGACCCAGTACTTC. Protein sequence: CASSRSEGGGARTQYF. The J gene is TRBJ2-5, the V gene TRBV7-2; D may correspond to TRBD1 or TRBD2 (5 bases each). Germline CDR1 reads SGHTA; CDR2 reads FQGNSA. Trimming cost V 5 bases and J 7 bases, with 23 bases left between them. The length of the CDR3 is 16 residues.